This T cell receptor beta chain was captured in a study of shared clonotypes between healthy human individuals. This table comes from immunoSEQ multiplex PCR, and its TCRdb copy is limited to in-frame clones, with some not included. The top ten hold roughly 13% of the sample, which has 400,000 to 600,000 clones, roughly three quarters seen once. Germline V gene lookup returns CDR1 MNHEY and CDR2 SVGAGI. CDR3 length: 15 residues. The ends were cut back, 2 bases at V and 7 bases at J, with 15 bases in the middle. The receptor was derived from a woman aged 40 to 50 in good health. Some clones in this sample may be carry-over from other donors' samples. The source material was PBMCs. The chain combines TRBV6-5 with TRBJ2-1, with a tentative D call TRBD1 (5 bases). The CDR3 DNA is TGTGCCAGCAGTTACGAACCAGGGTCGCGTAATGAGCAGTTCTTC. Its protein product is CASSYEPGSRNEQFF.